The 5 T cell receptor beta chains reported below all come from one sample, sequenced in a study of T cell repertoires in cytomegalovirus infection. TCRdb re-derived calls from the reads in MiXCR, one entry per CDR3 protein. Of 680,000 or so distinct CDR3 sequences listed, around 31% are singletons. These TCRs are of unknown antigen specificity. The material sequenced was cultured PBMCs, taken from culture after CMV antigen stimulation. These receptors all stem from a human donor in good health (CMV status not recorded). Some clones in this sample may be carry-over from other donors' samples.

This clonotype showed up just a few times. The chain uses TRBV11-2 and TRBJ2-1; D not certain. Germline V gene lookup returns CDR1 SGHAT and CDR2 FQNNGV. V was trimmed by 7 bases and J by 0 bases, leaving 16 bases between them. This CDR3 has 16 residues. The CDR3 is CASNLLGASSYNEQFF. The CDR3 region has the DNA TGTGCCAGCAATCTTCTGGGTGCAAGCTCCTACAATGAGCAGTTCTTC.

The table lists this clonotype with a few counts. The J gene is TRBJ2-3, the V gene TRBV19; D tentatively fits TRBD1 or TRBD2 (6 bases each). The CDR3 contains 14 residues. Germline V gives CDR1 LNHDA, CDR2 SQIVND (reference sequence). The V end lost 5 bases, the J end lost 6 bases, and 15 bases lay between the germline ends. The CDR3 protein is CASSPGGGRDTQYF. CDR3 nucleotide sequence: TGTGCCAGTAGTCCCGGGGGCGGTCGGGATACGCAGTATTTT. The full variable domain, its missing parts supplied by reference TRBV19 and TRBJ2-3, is DGGITQSPKYLFRKEGQNVTLSCEQNLNHDAMYWYRQDPGQGLRLIYYSQIVNDFQKGDIAEGYSVSREKKESFPLTVTSAQKNPTAFYLCASSPGGGRDTQYFGPGTRLTVL.

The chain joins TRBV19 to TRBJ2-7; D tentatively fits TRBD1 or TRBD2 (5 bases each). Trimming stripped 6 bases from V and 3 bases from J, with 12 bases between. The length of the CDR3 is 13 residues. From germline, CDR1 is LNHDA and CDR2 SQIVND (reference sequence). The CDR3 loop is CASRFGAGYEQYF. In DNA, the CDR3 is TGTGCCAGTAGATTCGGGGCAGGCTACGAGCAGTACTTC.

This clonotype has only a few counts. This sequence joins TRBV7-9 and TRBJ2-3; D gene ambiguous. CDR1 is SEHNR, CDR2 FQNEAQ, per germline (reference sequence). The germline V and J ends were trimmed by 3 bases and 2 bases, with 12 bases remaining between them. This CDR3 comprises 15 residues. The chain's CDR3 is CASSFGLDDTDTQYF. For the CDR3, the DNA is TGTGCCAGCAGCTTTGGGCTAGACGACACAGATACGCAGTATTTT.

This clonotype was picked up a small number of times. The CDR3: CASVTRDRGSGANVLTF. CDR3 nucleotide sequence: TGTGCCAGCGTTACCCGGGACAGGGGATCCGGGGCCAACGTCCTGACTTTC. The chain carries TRBV6-1 and TRBJ2-6, with 10 positions matching TRBD1. The CDR3 extends over 17 amino acids. The trim removed 8 bases at V and 4 bases at J, leaving 11 bases unmatched. Germline V CDR1 and CDR2: MNHNS, SASEGT.